Reported below is one TCR beta chain. No antigen is known for it. V lost 6 bases to trimming and J lost 4 bases; unmatched junction nucleotides: 8. The CDR3 length is 14 residues. The germline CDR1 and CDR2 sequences are SQVTM and ANQGSEA. TCRdb recomputed calls from the 5' RACE reads with MiXCR, one row per CDR3 protein. The data contain 550,000 to 600,000 distinct CDR3 sequences, 17% of them singletons. This entry is derived from a study of T-cell memory formation after mild COVID-19. Study-level points and caveats: Second-wave clones with a day 37 peak had unconfirmed SARS-CoV-2 specificity.

The V gene is TRBV29-1, the J gene TRBJ1-1; 10 nucleotides align to TRBD1. The source material was PBMCs or a T cell subset sorted from them (not recorded which). This receptor was obtained from an adult woman who had mild COVID-19 (a few samples of this study predate the infection). Cell type and time point are not known. The CDR3 loop reads CSVEGQGHSTEAFF. DNA for the CDR3: TGCAGCGTGGAGGGACAGGGGCATTCCACTGAAGCTTTCTTT.